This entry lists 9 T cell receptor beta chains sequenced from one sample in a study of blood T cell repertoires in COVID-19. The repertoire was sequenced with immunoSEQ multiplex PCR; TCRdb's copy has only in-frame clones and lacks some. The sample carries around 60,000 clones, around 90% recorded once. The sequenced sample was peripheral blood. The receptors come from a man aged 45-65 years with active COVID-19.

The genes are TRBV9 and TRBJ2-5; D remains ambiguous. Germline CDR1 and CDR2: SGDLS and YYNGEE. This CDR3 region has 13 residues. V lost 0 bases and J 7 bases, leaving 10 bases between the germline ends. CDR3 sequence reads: CASSVGIGGTQYF. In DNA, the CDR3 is TGTGCCAGCAGCGTAGGGATCGGCGGGACCCAGTACTTC. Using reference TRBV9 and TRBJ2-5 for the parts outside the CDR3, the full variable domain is DSGVTQTPKHLITATGQRVTLRCSPRSGDLSVYWYQQSLDQGLQFLIQYYNGEERAKGNILERFSAQQFPDLHSELNLSSLELGDSALYFCASSVGIGGTQYFGPGTRLLVL.

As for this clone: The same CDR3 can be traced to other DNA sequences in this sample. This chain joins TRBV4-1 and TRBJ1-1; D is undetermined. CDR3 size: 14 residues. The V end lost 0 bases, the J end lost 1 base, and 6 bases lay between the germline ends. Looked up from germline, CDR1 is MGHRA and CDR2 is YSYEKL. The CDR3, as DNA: TGCGCCAGCAGCCAAGATCCGGGGAACACTGAAGCTTTCTTT. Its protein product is CASSQDPGNTEAFF.

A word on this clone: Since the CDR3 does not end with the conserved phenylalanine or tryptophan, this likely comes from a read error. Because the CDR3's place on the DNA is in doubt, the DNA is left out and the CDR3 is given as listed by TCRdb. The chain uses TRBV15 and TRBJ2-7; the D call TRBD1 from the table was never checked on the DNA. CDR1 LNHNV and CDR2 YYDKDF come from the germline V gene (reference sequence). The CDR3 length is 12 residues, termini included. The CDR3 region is CATSMNRDTPLS.

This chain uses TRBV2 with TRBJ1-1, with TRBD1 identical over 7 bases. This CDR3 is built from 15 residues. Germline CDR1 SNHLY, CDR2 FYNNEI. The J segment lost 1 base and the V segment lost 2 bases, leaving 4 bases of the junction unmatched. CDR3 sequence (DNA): TGTGCCAGCAGTGAAACCCGGGACAGGAACACTGAAGCTTTCTTT. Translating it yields CASSETRDRNTEAFF.

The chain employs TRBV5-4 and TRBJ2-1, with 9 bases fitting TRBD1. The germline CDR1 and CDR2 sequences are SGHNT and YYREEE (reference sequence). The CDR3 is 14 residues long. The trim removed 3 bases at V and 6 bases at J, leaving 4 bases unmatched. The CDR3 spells CASSSRDRVNEQFF. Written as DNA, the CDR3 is TGTGCCAGCAGCTCCCGGGACAGGGTCAATGAGCAGTTCTTC.

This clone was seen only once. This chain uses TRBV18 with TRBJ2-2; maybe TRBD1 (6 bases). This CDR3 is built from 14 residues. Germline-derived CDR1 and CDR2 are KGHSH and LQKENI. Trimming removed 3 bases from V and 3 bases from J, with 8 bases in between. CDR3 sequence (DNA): TGTGCCAGCTCACCGGCAGGGGACACCGGGGAGCTGTTTTTT. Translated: CASSPAGDTGELFF. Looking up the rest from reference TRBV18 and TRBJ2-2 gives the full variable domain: NAGVMQNPRHLVRRRGQEARLRCSPMKGHSHVYWYRQLPEEGLKFMVYLQKENIIDESGMPKERFSAEFPKEGPSILRIQQVVRGDSAAYFCASSPAGDTGELFFGEGSRLTVL.

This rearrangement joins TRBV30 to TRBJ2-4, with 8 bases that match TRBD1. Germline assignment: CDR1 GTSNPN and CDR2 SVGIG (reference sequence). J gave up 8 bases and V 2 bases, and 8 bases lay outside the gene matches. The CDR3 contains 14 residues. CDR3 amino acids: CAWSQSGGRDIQYF. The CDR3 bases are TGTGCCTGGAGTCAATCAGGGGGCAGGGACATTCAGTACTTC.

CDR3: CAITKRGVAGYNEQFF. The CDR3 nucleotides read TGTGCCATCACCAAACGCGGGGTCGCAGGATACAATGAGCAGTTCTTC. The chain is built from TRBV10-3 and TRBJ2-1; tentative D call: TRBD2 (6 bases). This CDR3 comprises 16 residues. Germline loops: CDR1 ENHRY, CDR2 SYGVKD. With 7 bases removed from V and 4 bases from J, the gap between germline ends came to 20 bases.

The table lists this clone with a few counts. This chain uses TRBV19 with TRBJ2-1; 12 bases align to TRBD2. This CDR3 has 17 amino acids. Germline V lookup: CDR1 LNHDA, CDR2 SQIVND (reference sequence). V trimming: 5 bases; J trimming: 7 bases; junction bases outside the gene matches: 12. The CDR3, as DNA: TGTGCCAGTAGTTCCTCGTCAGGACTAGCGGGAAAGAATGAGCAGTTCTTC. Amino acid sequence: CASSSSSGLAGKNEQFF.